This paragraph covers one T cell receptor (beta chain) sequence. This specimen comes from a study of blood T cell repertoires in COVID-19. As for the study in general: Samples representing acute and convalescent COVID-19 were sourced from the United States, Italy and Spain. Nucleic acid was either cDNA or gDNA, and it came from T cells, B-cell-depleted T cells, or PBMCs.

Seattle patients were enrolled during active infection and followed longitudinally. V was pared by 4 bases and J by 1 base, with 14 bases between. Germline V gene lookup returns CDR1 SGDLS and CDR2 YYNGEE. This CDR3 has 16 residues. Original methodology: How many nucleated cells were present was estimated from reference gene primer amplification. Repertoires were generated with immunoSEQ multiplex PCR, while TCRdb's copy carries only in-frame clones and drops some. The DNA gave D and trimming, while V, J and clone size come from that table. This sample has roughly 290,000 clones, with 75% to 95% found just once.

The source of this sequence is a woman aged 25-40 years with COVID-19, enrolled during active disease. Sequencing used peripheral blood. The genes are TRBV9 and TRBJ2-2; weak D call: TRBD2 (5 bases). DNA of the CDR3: TGTGCCAGCAGCCCATCTGGCGGGCGGAACACCGGGGAGCTGTTTTTT. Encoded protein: CASSPSGGRNTGELFF.